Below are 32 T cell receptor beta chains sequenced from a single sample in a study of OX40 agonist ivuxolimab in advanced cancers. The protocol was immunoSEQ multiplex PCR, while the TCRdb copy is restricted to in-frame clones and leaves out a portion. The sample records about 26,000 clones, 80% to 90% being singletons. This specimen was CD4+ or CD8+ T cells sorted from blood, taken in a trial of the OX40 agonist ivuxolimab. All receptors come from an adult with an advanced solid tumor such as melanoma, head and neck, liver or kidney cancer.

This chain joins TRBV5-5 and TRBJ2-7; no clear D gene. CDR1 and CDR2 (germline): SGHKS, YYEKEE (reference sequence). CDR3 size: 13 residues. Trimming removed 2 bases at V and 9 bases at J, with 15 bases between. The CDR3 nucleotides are TGTGCCAGCAGCTTCGAGACCTCATCAGGGCAGTACTTC. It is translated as CASSFETSSGQYF. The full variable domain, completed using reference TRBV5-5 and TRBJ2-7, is DAGVTQSPTHLIKTRGQQVTLRCSPISGHKSVSWYQQVLGQGPQFIFQYYEKEERGRGNFPDRFSARQFPNYSSELNVNALLLGDSALYLCASSFETSSGQYFGPGTRLTVT.

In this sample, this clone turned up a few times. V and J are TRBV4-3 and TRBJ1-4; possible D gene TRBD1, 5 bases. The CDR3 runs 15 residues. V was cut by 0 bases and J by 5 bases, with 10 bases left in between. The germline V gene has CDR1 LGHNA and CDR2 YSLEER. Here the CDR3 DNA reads TGCGCCAGCAGCCAAGATCGGGACGGGAATGAAAAACTGTTTTTT. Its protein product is CASSQDRDGNEKLFF.

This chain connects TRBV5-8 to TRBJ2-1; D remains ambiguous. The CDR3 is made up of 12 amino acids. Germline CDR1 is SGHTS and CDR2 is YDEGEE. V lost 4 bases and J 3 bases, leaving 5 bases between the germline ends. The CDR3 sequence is CASSPDYNEQFF. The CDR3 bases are TGTGCCAGCAGCCCTGACTACAATGAGCAGTTCTTC.

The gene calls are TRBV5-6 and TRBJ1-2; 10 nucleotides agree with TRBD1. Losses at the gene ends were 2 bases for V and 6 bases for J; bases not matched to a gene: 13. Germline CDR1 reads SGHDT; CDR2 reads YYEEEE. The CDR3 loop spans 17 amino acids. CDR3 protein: CASSLGTGALQWDGYTF. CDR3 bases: TGTGCCAGCAGCTTAGGGACAGGGGCGCTTCAGTGGGATGGCTACACCTTC.

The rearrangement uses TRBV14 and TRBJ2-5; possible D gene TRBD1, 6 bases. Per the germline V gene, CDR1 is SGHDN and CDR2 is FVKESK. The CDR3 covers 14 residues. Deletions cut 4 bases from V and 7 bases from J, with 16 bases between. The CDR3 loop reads CASSPYTGFLTQYF. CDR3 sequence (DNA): TGTGCCAGCAGCCCTTACACAGGGTTTCTGACCCAGTACTTC.

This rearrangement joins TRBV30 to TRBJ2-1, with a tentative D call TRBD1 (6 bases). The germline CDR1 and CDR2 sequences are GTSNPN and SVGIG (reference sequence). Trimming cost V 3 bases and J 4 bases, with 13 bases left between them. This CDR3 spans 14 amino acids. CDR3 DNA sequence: TGTGCCTGGAGAAACACAGGGATTTACAATGAGCAGTTCTTC. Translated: CAWRNTGIYNEQFF.

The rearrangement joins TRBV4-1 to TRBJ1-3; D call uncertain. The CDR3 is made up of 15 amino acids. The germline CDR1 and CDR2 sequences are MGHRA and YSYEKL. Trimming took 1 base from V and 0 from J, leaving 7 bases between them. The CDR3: CASSQALSSGNTIYF. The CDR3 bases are TGCGCCAGCAGCCAAGCCCTGAGCTCTGGAAACACCATATATTTT.

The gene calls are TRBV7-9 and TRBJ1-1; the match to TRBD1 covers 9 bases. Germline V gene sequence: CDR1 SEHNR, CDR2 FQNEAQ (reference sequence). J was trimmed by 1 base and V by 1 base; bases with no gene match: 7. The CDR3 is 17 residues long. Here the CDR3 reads CASSLVDRGFANTEAFF. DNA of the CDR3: TGTGCCAGCAGCTTAGTCGACAGGGGGTTCGCGAACACTGAAGCTTTCTTT.

In DNA form, the CDR3 reads TGCGCCAGCAGCCAAGGTTGGGGGGCGGAGGACTACGAGCAGTACTTC. Its translation: CASSQGWGAEDYEQYF. The chain employs TRBV4-1 and TRBJ2-7, with D tentatively TRBD1 or TRBD2 (6 bases each). The CDR3 extends over 16 amino acids. The germline gives CDR1 MGHRA, CDR2 YSYEKL. With 1 base removed from V and 3 bases from J, the gap between germline ends came to 16 bases.

The CDR3 is CASRTSWGTQYF. DNA of the CDR3: TGTGCCAGCAGGACTAGCTGGGGGACCCAGTACTTC. The chain is built from TRBV27 and TRBJ2-5; TRBD2 matches 7 bases. With 6 bases clipped from V and 7 bases from J, the junction kept 5 bases outside the gene matches. The CDR3 covers 12 residues. Germline V CDR1 and CDR2: MNHEY, SMNVEV (reference sequence).

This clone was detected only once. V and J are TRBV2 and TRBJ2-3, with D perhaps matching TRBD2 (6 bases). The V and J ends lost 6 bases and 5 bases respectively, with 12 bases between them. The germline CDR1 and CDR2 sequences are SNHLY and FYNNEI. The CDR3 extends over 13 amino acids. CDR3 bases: TGTGCCAGCAGAATGGAGGGAAAAGATACGCAGTATTTT. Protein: CASRMEGKDTQYF.

CDR3 loop: CASSSFLGEAFF. The CDR3 coding sequence is TGTGCCAGCAGCTCCTTTCTTGGTGAAGCTTTCTTT. This chain joins TRBV7-9 and TRBJ1-1; D ambiguous. There are 12 residues in the CDR3. The V and J ends lost 4 bases and 7 bases respectively, with 10 bases between them. CDR1 is SEHNR, CDR2 FQNEAQ, per germline (reference sequence). The full variable domain, with the rest looked up from reference TRBV7-9 and TRBJ1-1, is DTGVSQNPRHKITKRGQNVTFRCDPISEHNRLYWYRQTLGQGPEFLTYFQNEAQLEKSRLLSDRFSAERPKGSFSTLEIQRTEQGDSAMYLCASSSFLGEAFFGQGTRLTVV.

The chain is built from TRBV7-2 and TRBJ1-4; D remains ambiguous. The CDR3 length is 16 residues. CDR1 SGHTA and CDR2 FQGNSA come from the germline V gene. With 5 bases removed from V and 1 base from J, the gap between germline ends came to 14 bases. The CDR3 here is CASSPTWRQTNEKLFF. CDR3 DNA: TGTGCCAGCAGCCCCACTTGGAGGCAAACTAATGAAAAACTGTTTTTT.

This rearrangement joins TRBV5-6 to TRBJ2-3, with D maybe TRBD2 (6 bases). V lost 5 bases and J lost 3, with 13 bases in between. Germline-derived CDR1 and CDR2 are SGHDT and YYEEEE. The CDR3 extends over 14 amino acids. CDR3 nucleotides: TGTGCCAGCAGGCTGGGGGGAGCAACAGATACGCAGTATTTT. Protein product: CASRLGGATDTQYF.

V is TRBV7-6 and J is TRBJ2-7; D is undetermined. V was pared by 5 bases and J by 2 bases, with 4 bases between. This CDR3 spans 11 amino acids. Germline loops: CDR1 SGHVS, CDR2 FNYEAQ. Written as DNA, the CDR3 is TGTGCCAGCAGCATAACCTACGAGCAGTACTTC. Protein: CASSITYEQYF. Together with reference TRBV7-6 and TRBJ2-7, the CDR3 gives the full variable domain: GAGVSQSPRYKVTKRGQDVALRCDPISGHVSLYWYRQALGQGPEFLTYFNYEAQQDKSGLPNDRFSAERPEGSISTLTIQRTEQRDSAMYRCASSITYEQYFGPGTRLTVT.

The DNA of the CDR3 is TGTGCCAGCAGTGAAGCGTTGGGTGGGCAAGAGACCCAGTACTTC. Protein product: CASSEALGGQETQYF. V gene TRBV6-1 combines with J gene TRBJ2-5; D not resolved. The CDR3 runs to 15 residues. CDR1 and CDR2 from the germline V gene are MNHNS and SASEGT. V lost 0 bases and J 2 bases, leaving 10 bases between the germline ends.

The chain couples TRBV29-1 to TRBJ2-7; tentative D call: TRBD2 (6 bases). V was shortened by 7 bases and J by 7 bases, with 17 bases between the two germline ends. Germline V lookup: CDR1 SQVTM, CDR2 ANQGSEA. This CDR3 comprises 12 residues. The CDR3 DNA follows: TGCAGCGCCTCCAACACCGCGGGGGAGCAGTACTTC. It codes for CSASNTAGEQYF.

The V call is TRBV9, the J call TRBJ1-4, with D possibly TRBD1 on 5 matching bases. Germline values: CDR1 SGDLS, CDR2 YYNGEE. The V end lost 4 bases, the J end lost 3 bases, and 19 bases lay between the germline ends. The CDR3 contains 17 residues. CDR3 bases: TGTGCCAGCAGCCCAGAGAGGGGAGGGTATGCTAATGAAAAACTGTTTTTT. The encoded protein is CASSPERGGYANEKLFF.

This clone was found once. CDR3 sequence (DNA): TGTGCCAGCAGCGGAGAGGGAGATACGCAGTATTTT. The encoded protein is CASSGEGDTQYF. V is TRBV9 and J is TRBJ2-3; tentatively, D is TRBD2 (5 bases). CDR1 is SGDLS, CDR2 YYNGEE, per germline. The CDR3 has 12 amino acids. Trimming removed 3 bases at V and 5 bases at J, with 7 bases between.

CDR3: CASSQQYNEQFF. The DNA of the CDR3 is TGTGCCAGCAGCCAACAGTACAATGAGCAGTTCTTC. The chain recombines TRBV4-2 with TRBJ2-1; D gene ambiguous. Germline loops: CDR1 LGHNA, CDR2 YNFKEQ. The CDR3 extends over 12 amino acids. Trimming shortened V by 2 bases and J by 4 bases, and 3 bases separated the two germline ends.

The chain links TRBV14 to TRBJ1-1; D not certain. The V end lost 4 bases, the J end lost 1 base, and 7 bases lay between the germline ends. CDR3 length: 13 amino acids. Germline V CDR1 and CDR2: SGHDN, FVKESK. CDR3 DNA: TGTGCCAGCAGCCCGGCTGGGAACACTGAAGCTTTCTTT. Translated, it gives CASSPAGNTEAFF.

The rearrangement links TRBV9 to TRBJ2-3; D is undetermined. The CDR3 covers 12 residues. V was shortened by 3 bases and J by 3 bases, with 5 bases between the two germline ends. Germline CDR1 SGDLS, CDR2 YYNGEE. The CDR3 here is CASSGGTDTQYF. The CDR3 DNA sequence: TGTGCCAGCAGCGGCGGAACAGATACGCAGTATTTT. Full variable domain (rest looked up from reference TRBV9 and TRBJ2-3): DSGVTQTPKHLITATGQRVTLRCSPRSGDLSVYWYQQSLDQGLQFLIQYYNGEERAKGNILERFSAQQFPDLHSELNLSSLELGDSALYFCASSGGTDTQYFGPGTRLTVL.

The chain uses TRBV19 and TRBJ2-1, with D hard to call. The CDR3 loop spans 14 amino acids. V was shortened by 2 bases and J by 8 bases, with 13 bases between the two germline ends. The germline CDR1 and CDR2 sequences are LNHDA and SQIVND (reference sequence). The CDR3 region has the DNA TGTGCCAGTAGTATACTAGAAATATGGGATGAGCAGTTCTTC. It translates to CASSILEIWDEQFF.

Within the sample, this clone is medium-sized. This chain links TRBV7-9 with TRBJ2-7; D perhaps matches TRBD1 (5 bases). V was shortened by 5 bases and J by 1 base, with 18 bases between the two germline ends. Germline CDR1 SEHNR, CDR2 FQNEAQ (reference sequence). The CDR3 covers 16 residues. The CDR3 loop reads CASSRTDDSDSYEQYF. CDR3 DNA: TGTGCCAGCAGCCGCACAGACGACAGCGATTCCTACGAGCAGTACTTC.

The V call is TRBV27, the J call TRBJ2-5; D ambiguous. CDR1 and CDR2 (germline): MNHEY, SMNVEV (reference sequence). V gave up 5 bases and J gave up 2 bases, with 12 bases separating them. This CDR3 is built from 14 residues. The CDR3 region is CASSPYPIQETQYF. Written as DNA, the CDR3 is TGTGCCAGCAGTCCCTACCCTATACAAGAGACCCAGTACTTC.

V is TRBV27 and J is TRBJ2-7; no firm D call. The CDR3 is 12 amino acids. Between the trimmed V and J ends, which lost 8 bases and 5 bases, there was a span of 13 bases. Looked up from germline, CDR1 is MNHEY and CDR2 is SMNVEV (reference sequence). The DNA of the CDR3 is TGTGCCAGCGCTTACTCAAGGGACGAGCAGTACTTC. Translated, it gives CASAYSRDEQYF.

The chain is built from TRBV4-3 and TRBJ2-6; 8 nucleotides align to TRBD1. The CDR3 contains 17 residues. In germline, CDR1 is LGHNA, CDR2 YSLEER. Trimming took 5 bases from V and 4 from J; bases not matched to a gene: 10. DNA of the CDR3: TGCGCCAGCAGCGTTTTTTCAGGGGGCCAGGGGGCCAACGTCCTGACTTTC. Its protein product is CASSVFSGGQGANVLTF.

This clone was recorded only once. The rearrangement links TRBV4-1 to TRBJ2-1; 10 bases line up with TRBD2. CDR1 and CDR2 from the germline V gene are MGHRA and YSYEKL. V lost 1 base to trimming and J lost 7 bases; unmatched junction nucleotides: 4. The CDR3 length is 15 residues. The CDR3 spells CASSQGSGRGNEQFF. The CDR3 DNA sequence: TGCGCCAGCAGCCAAGGGAGCGGGAGGGGGAATGAGCAGTTCTTC.

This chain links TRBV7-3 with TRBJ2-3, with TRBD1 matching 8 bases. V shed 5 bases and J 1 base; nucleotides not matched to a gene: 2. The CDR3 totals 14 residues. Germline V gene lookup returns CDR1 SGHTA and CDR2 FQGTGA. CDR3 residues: CASSPTGGTDTQYF. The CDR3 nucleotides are TGTGCCAGCAGCCCGACAGGGGGCACAGATACGCAGTATTTT.

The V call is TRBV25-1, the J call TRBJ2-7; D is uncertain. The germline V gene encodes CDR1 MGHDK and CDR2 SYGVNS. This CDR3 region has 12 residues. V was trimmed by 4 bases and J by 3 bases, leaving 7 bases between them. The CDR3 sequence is CASSGLNYEQYF. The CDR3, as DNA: TGTGCCAGCAGTGGTCTTAACTACGAGCAGTACTTC.

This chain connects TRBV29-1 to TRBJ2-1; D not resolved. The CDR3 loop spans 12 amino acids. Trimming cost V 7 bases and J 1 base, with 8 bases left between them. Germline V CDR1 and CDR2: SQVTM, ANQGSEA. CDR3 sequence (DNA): TGCAGCGGGGTTGAGTCCTACAATGAGCAGTTCTTC. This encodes CSGVESYNEQFF.

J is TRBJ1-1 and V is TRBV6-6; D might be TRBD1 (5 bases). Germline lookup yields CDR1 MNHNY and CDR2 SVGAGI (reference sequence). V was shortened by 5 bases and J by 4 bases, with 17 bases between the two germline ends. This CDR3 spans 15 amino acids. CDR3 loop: CASSPSWGLGTEAFF. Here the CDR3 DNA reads TGTGCCAGCAGTCCCTCGTGGGGACTCGGCACTGAAGCTTTCTTT.